This paragraph covers one TCR beta chain sequence. This sample was taken from a study of blood T cell repertoires in COVID-19. Study background: T cells, B-cell-depleted T cells, or PBMCs supplied cDNA or gDNA.

The CDR3 contains 11 residues. CDR1 is SQVTM, CDR2 ANQGSEA, per germline. Trimming took off 3 bases at V and 7 bases at J, with 9 bases between the two ends. Measured with immunoSEQ multiplex PCR; TCRdb has only the in-frame clones, and not every one. Of under 250,000 clones listed, roughly 87% are singletons. The source of this sequence is a man aged 18 to 30 with active or convalescent COVID-19. This chain connects TRBV29-1 to TRBJ2-5; D not resolved. What was sequenced was peripheral blood. CDR3 nucleotides: TGCAGCGTTGATAGTGTCGGGACCCAGTACTTC. Translation: CSVDSVGTQYF.